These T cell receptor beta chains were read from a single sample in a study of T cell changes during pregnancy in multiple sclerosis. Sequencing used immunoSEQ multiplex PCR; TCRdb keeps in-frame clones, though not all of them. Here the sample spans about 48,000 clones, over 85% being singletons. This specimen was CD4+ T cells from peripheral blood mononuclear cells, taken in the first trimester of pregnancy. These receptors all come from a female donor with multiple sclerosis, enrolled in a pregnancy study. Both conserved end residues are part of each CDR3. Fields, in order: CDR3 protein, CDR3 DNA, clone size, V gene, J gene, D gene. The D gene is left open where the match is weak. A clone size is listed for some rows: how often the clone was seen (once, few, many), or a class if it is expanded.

CDR3aa: CATRTGGSLYEQYF; CDR3nt: TGTGCCACTCGGACGGGGGGGTCTCTCTACGAGCAGTACTTC; abundance: -; v_gene: TRBV19; j_gene: TRBJ2-7; d_gene: TRBD2
CDR3aa: CASSPLSGGAPDTQYF; CDR3nt: TGTGCCAGCTCACCACTCAGCGGGGGGGCTCCAGATACGCAGTATTTT; abundance: -; v_gene: TRBV18; j_gene: TRBJ2-3; d_gene: TRBD2
CDR3aa: CASSTGTITDTQYF; CDR3nt: TGCGCCAGCAGTACCGGGACAATCACAGATACGCAGTATTTT; abundance: -; v_gene: TRBV10-1; j_gene: TRBJ2-3; d_gene: -
CDR3aa: CASSPRTGRENTEAFF; CDR3nt: TGTGCCAGCAGTCCCCGGACAGGGAGGGAGAACACTGAAGCTTTCTTT; abundance: -; v_gene: TRBV7-9; j_gene: TRBJ1-1; d_gene: TRBD1
CDR3aa: CASSLGQTRETQYF; CDR3nt: TGCGCCAGCAGCCTAGGACAGACCCGAGAGACCCAGTACTTC; abundance: -; v_gene: TRBV5-1; j_gene: TRBJ2-5; d_gene: -
CDR3aa: CASSWTARTQYF; CDR3nt: TGTGCCAGCAGCTGGACAGCGCGCACGCAGTATTTT; abundance: -; v_gene: TRBV7-9; j_gene: TRBJ2-3; d_gene: -
CDR3aa: CASSSGGYNDGYTF; CDR3nt: TGCGCCAGCAGCTCCGGGGGGTATAACGATGGCTACACCTTC; abundance: -; v_gene: TRBV5-1; j_gene: TRBJ1-2; d_gene: -
CDR3aa: CASNEDGANYGYTF; CDR3nt: TGTGCCAGCAACGAAGACGGAGCTAACTATGGCTACACCTTC; abundance: -; v_gene: TRBV6-6; j_gene: TRBJ1-2; d_gene: -
CDR3aa: CASSLTGPLSYEQYF; CDR3nt: TGTGCCAGTAGCCTGACAGGGCCCCTCTCCTACGAGCAGTACTTC; abundance: -; v_gene: TRBV19; j_gene: TRBJ2-7; d_gene: TRBD1
CDR3aa: CASSPSSSNQPQHF; CDR3nt: TGTGCCAGCTCACCATCTTCTAGCAATCAGCCCCAGCATTTT; abundance: -; v_gene: TRBV18; j_gene: TRBJ1-5; d_gene: -
CDR3aa: CASSHRDYRGEQYF; CDR3nt: TGTGCCAGCAGCCACCGGGACTATCGAGGCGAGCAGTACTTC; abundance: -; v_gene: TRBV7-2; j_gene: TRBJ2-7; d_gene: TRBD2
CDR3aa: CSVRQSEQYF; CDR3nt: TGCAGCGTCAGACAGAGCGAGCAGTACTTC; abundance: -; v_gene: TRBV29-1; j_gene: TRBJ2-7; d_gene: -
CDR3aa: CASSQVRETGIPNTGELFF; CDR3nt: TGCGCCAGCAGCCAAGTTAGGGAGACAGGGATTCCGAACACCGGGGAGCTGTTTTTT; abundance: -; v_gene: TRBV4-1; j_gene: TRBJ2-2; d_gene: TRBD1
CDR3aa: CASSQASTVNTGELFF; CDR3nt: TGCGCCAGCAGCCAAGCTTCGACTGTGAACACCGGGGAGCTGTTTTTT; abundance: -; v_gene: TRBV4-1; j_gene: TRBJ2-2; d_gene: -
CDR3aa: CAIMGQGQETQYF; CDR3nt: TGTGCCATCATGGGACAGGGACAAGAGACCCAGTACTTC; abundance: -; v_gene: TRBV10-3; j_gene: TRBJ2-5; d_gene: TRBD1
CDR3aa: CASSATGTNTGELFF; CDR3nt: TGCGCCAGCAGCGCGACAGGGACGAACACCGGGGAGCTGTTTTTT; abundance: -; v_gene: TRBV5-1; j_gene: TRBJ2-2; d_gene: TRBD1
CDR3aa: CASSPGTVNQPQHF; CDR3nt: TGTGCCAGCAGTCCCGGGACAGTAAATCAGCCCCAGCATTTT; abundance: -; v_gene: TRBV5-5; j_gene: TRBJ1-5; d_gene: TRBD1
CDR3aa: CASSLGDRGNSPLHF; CDR3nt: TGTGCCAGCAGCTTAGGGGACAGGGGTAATTCACCCCTCCACTTT; abundance: -; v_gene: TRBV7-2; j_gene: TRBJ1-6; d_gene: TRBD1
CDR3aa: CASSAGGVRTVEQFF; CDR3nt: TGTGCCAGCAGCGCCGGAGGGGTCCGGACTGTTGAGCAGTTCTTC; abundance: -; v_gene: TRBV14; j_gene: TRBJ2-1; d_gene: -
CDR3aa: CASSPPGQGGGYTF; CDR3nt: TGTGCCAGCTCACCACCGGGCCAGGGAGGGGGCTACACCTTC; abundance: -; v_gene: TRBV18; j_gene: TRBJ1-2; d_gene: -
CDR3aa: CASSQRAVGYNEQFF; CDR3nt: TGTGCCAGCAGCCAAAGAGCGGTGGGCTACAATGAGCAGTTCTTC; abundance: -; v_gene: TRBV4-2; j_gene: TRBJ2-1; d_gene: -
CDR3aa: CAISEGTGEKLFF; CDR3nt: TGTGCCATCAGTGAGGGGACAGGGGAAAAACTGTTTTTT; abundance: -; v_gene: TRBV10-3; j_gene: TRBJ1-4; d_gene: TRBD1
CDR3aa: CASSFGQGNSPLHF; CDR3nt: TGCGCCAGCAGTTTCGGACAGGGAAATTCACCCCTCCACTTT; abundance: -; v_gene: TRBV10-1; j_gene: TRBJ1-6; d_gene: TRBD1
CDR3aa: CAWTLGHYEQYF; CDR3nt: TGTGCCTGGACCCTCGGACACTACGAGCAGTACTTC; abundance: -; v_gene: TRBV30; j_gene: TRBJ2-7; d_gene: -
CDR3aa: CASSALTGGSHEAFF; CDR3nt: TGTGCCAGCAGTGCCCTGACGGGAGGTTCCCATGAAGCTTTCTTT; abundance: -; v_gene: TRBV6-1; j_gene: TRBJ1-1; d_gene: -
CDR3aa: CASSIRAGGDYGYTF; CDR3nt: TGTGCCAGTAGTATTCGGGCAGGGGGAGACTATGGCTACACCTTC; abundance: -; v_gene: TRBV19; j_gene: TRBJ1-2; d_gene: TRBD1
CDR3aa: CASGGGLGNEQFF; CDR3nt: TGTGCCAGCGGCGGGGGGTTGGGCAATGAGCAGTTCTTC; abundance: -; v_gene: TRBV7-9; j_gene: TRBJ2-1; d_gene: TRBD2
CDR3aa: CASSRTGQGSEQYF; CDR3nt: TGCGCCAGCAGCAGGACCGGACAGGGATCCGAGCAGTACTTC; abundance: -; v_gene: TRBV5-1; j_gene: TRBJ2-7; d_gene: TRBD1
CDR3aa: CAWSVLGQPWKSEQYF; CDR3nt: TGTGCCTGGAGTGTATTGGGACAGCCCTGGAAGAGCGAGCAGTACTTC; abundance: -; v_gene: TRBV30; j_gene: TRBJ2-7; d_gene: TRBD1
CDR3aa: CASSTGTSSSYNEQFF; CDR3nt: TGTGCCAGCAGCACCGGGACTTCAAGCTCCTACAATGAGCAGTTCTTC; abundance: -; v_gene: TRBV5-6; j_gene: TRBJ2-1; d_gene: -
CDR3aa: CASSFRASGEETQYF; CDR3nt: TGCGCCAGCAGCTTCCGGGCTAGCGGCGAAGAGACCCAGTACTTC; abundance: -; v_gene: TRBV5-1; j_gene: TRBJ2-5; d_gene: TRBD2
CDR3aa: CASSNNGANNTEAFF; CDR3nt: TGTGCCAGCAGCAATAATGGGGCAAATAACACTGAAGCTTTCTTT; abundance: once; v_gene: TRBV21-1; j_gene: TRBJ1-1; d_gene: -
CDR3aa: CASSVSGTGGSDTQYF; CDR3nt: TGTGCCAGCAGCGTCTCCGGGACAGGGGGCTCAGATACGCAGTATTTT; abundance: -; v_gene: TRBV9; j_gene: TRBJ2-3; d_gene: TRBD1
CDR3aa: CASSVDRQGEAFF; CDR3nt: TGTGCCAGCAGCGTAGACAGGCAGGGTGAAGCTTTCTTT; abundance: -; v_gene: TRBV9; j_gene: TRBJ1-1; d_gene: -
CDR3aa: CASSQVPLREQYF; CDR3nt: TGTGCCAGCAGCCAAGTTCCCCTCCGCGAGCAGTACTTC; abundance: -; v_gene: TRBV14; j_gene: TRBJ2-7; d_gene: -
CDR3aa: CASSLGTGVNQPQHF; CDR3nt: TGTGCCAGCAGCTTGGGGACAGGGGTGAATCAGCCCCAGCATTTT; abundance: -; v_gene: TRBV7-9; j_gene: TRBJ1-5; d_gene: TRBD1
CDR3aa: CASSVALEAENTIYF; CDR3nt: TGTGCCAGCAGCGTAGCTTTGGAGGCCGAAAACACCATATATTTT; abundance: -; v_gene: TRBV9; j_gene: TRBJ1-3; d_gene: -
CDR3aa: CASSALQGNNSPLHF; CDR3nt: TGTGCCAGCAGTGCCCTCCAGGGAAATAATTCACCCCTCCACTTT; abundance: -; v_gene: TRBV6-1; j_gene: TRBJ1-6; d_gene: -
CDR3aa: CSVEDRIGGPGELFF; CDR3nt: TGCAGCGTTGAAGATCGGATAGGGGGCCCCGGGGAGCTGTTTTTT; abundance: -; v_gene: TRBV29-1; j_gene: TRBJ2-2; d_gene: TRBD1
CDR3aa: CASSLSDGGSYNEQFF; CDR3nt: TGTGCCAGCAGCTTATCAGACGGGGGCTCCTACAATGAGCAGTTCTTC; abundance: -; v_gene: TRBV7-9; j_gene: TRBJ2-1; d_gene: -
CDR3aa: CASSPLGEYTGSEAFF; CDR3nt: TGCGCCAGCAGCCCACTGGGGGAATATACAGGGTCTGAAGCTTTCTTT; abundance: -; v_gene: TRBV5-1; j_gene: TRBJ1-1; d_gene: -
CDR3aa: CASSPPGAWGGGYTF; CDR3nt: TGTGCCAGCTCACCACCGGGGGCCTGGGGCGGTGGCTACACCTTC; abundance: -; v_gene: TRBV18; j_gene: TRBJ1-2; d_gene: -
CDR3aa: CASSIGTGGTDTQYF; CDR3nt: TGTGCCAGCAGCATCGGGACAGGGGGCACAGATACGCAGTATTTT; abundance: -; v_gene: TRBV7-9; j_gene: TRBJ2-3; d_gene: TRBD1
CDR3aa: CASSLGGAVRSSGANVLTF; CDR3nt: TGTGCCAGCAGCTTAGGGGGAGCAGTAAGGAGCTCTGGGGCCAACGTCCTGACTTTC; abundance: -; v_gene: TRBV7-8; j_gene: TRBJ2-6; d_gene: -
CDR3aa: CAIRKGQGATVNTGELFF; CDR3nt: TGTGCCATCAGAAAGGGACAGGGGGCCACTGTGAACACCGGGGAGCTGTTTTTT; abundance: -; v_gene: TRBV10-3; j_gene: TRBJ2-2; d_gene: TRBD1
CDR3aa: CASTVDSEAFF; CDR3nt: TGTGCCAGCACAGTAGACAGCGAAGCTTTCTTT; abundance: -; v_gene: TRBV2; j_gene: TRBJ1-1; d_gene: -
CDR3aa: CASSEGGSPYNEQFF; CDR3nt: TGTGCCAGCAGTGAAGGGGGCAGCCCCTACAATGAGCAGTTCTTC; abundance: -; v_gene: TRBV2; j_gene: TRBJ2-1; d_gene: -
CDR3aa: CASRRFLGSGSTDTQYF; CDR3nt: TGTGCCAGCCGCCGTTTTTTGGGTAGCGGAAGCACAGATACGCAGTATTTT; abundance: -; v_gene: TRBV19; j_gene: TRBJ2-3; d_gene: -
CDR3aa: CASSRDRGIWEQYF; CDR3nt: TGCGCCAGCAGCCGGGACAGGGGGATATGGGAGCAGTACTTC; abundance: -; v_gene: TRBV5-1; j_gene: TRBJ2-7; d_gene: TRBD1
CDR3aa: CASSYAGRDTEAFF; CDR3nt: TGTGCCAGCAGTTACGCGGGGAGGGACACTGAAGCTTTCTTT; abundance: once; v_gene: TRBV6-5; j_gene: TRBJ1-1; d_gene: -
CDR3aa: CASSLVGAYGELFF; CDR3nt: TGTGCCAGCAGCTTAGTGGGCGCCTACGGGGAGCTGTTTTTT; abundance: once; v_gene: TRBV7-3; j_gene: TRBJ2-2; d_gene: -
CDR3aa: CASSPGSQIAFF; CDR3nt: TGTGCCAGCAGCCCGGGATCTCAAATAGCTTTCTTT; abundance: -; v_gene: TRBV7-3; j_gene: TRBJ1-1; d_gene: -
CDR3aa: CASSAVRGLSYGYTF; CDR3nt: TGTGCCAGCAGTGCGGTGAGAGGGCTTAGCTATGGCTACACCTTC; abundance: -; v_gene: TRBV2; j_gene: TRBJ1-2; d_gene: -
CDR3aa: CASSALSWYREGNEQFF; CDR3nt: TGTGCCAGCAGCGCCCTATCGTGGTACAGGGAAGGGAATGAGCAGTTCTTC; abundance: -; v_gene: TRBV5-8; j_gene: TRBJ2-1; d_gene: -